This TCR beta chain came from a study of T cell repertoires in cytomegalovirus infection. As for the study in general: Matching HLA type, along with CMV infection, was indicated by public TCR beta signatures. Overall study results and limits: Across the ex vivo response, the dominant clonotypes were HLA-C-restricted CMV-specific TCR beta clonotypes. Frequencies of public TCR beta families were cumulated, and this identified carriers of CMV plus the relevant HLA.

Of note for this clonotype: Its antigen is not identified. Because it lacks the conserved phenylalanine or tryptophan at the end, this CDR3 is likely a read error.

Germline trimming cut 2 bases from V and 0 bases from J; bases unmatched to any gene: 6. The CDR3 sequence is 17 residues long. Germline lookup yields CDR1 MGHRA and CDR2 YSYEKL. TCRdb analysed the reads with MiXCR anew, one entry per CDR3 protein. The sample has some 440,000 distinct CDR3 sequences, approximately 30% seen once; the top ten hold roughly 13%. This chain uses TRBV4-1 with TRBJ2-3; TRBD2 matches 9 bases. The sequence was obtained from a human donor in good health (CMV status not recorded). Some clones in this sample may be carry-over from other donors' samples. The specimen sequenced was PBMCs. The CDR3 bases are TGCGCCAGCAGCCAAACCTTAGCGGGAGATAGCACAGATACGCAGTATTGT. Amino acids: CASSQTLAGDSTDTQYC.